This TCR beta chain originates from a study of cytomegalovirus exposure and HLA in healthy donors. Background on the study: The 120 or so validation repertoires used a platform that matched the one used for the roughly 700 first-cohort repertoires, as a later analysis reported. Findings of the study overall: Per published reports, the classifier diagnosed cytomegalovirus status with high specificity and sensitivity. Through in vitro validation, three CMV-associated chains were shown to be specific for CMV antigens.

Sequencing was performed with immunoSEQ multiplex PCR; in TCRdb, only in-frame clones are kept and a portion is missing. The sample has about 110,000 clones, about 87% seen once. This clone was recorded once. Its antigen is undetermined. J lost 8 bases, V lost 5 bases, and 9 bases had no gene match. The CDR3 is 14 amino acids. CDR1 is SNHLY, CDR2 FYNNEI, per germline. This receptor was identified in a woman aged 18-29 years in good health and CMV-seropositive. The specimen sequenced was PBMCs. V is TRBV2 and J is TRBJ1-2; 9 nucleotides line up with TRBD1. Written as DNA, the CDR3 is TGTGCCAGCAGTTATATGACAGGGGGACGCGGCTACACCTTC. Amino acids: CASSYMTGGRGYTF.